The rows below give T cell receptor beta chains drawn from one sample of a study of cytotoxic CD8 clonotypes in ibrutinib-treated CLL. Some clones are missing from TCRdb's copy, which holds only in-frame ones; the method was immunoSEQ multiplex PCR. The sample comprises more than 140,000 clones, approximately 80% of which are singletons, and approximately 27% rests with the top ten. The input for sequencing was PBMCs, taken after 12 months of ibrutinib treatment. The receptors come from a human donor with chronic lymphocytic leukemia. Each CDR3 is given with its conserved first and last residue. The D gene is left open where the match is weak. Size is stated for part of the rows, as once, few or many counts, or as a class when the clone is expanded.

d_call	clone_size	v_call	j_call	cdr3_aa	cdr3_nt
TRBD1	.	TRBV5-4	TRBJ2-7	CASSFHLQGAYEQYF	TGTGCCAGCAGCTTTCATCTTCAGGGGGCCTACGAGCAGTACTTC
TRBD1	.	TRBV7-8	TRBJ1-2	CASSSSDRGYYGYTF	TGTGCCAGCAGCTCTTCGGACAGGGGATACTATGGCTACACCTTC
.	.	TRBV9	TRBJ2-7	CASSPNVGVAYEQYF	TGTGCCAGCAGCCCGAACGTGGGGGTCGCCTACGAGCAGTACTTC
.	.	TRBV11-2	TRBJ2-2	CASSLGVSATGELFF	TGTGCCAGCAGCTTGGGGGTTTCTGCCACCGGGGAGCTGTTTTTT
.	.	TRBV7-2	TRBJ2-1	CASSFPGGLRVEQFF	TGTGCCAGCAGCTTCCCCGGGGGGCTTAGGGTTGAGCAGTTCTTC
TRBD1	once	TRBV6-5	TRBJ1-3	CASRITGTAGNTIYF	TGTGCCAGCAGGATAACCGGGACAGCTGGAAACACCATATATTTT
TRBD2	many	TRBV30	TRBJ2-7	CAWSVGGRAYEQYF	TGTGCCTGGAGTGTGGGTGGGAGGGCCTACGAGCAGTACTTC
TRBD1	.	TRBV10-3	TRBJ2-1	CANAQGAYNEQFF	TGTGCCAACGCCCAGGGGGCTTACAATGAGCAGTTCTTC
.	few	TRBV4-3	TRBJ2-4	CASSQRAGENKNIQYF	TGCGCCAGCAGCCAAAGGGCAGGGGAAAACAAAAACATTCAGTACTTC
TRBD2	.	TRBV4-1	TRBJ2-3	CASSFRAGGTDTQYF	TGCGCCAGCAGCTTCAGGGCGGGGGGCACAGATACGCAGTATTTT
.	.	TRBV7-9	TRBJ2-1	CASSLALVTASNEQFF	TGTGCCAGCAGCTTAGCGCTTGTGACAGCCTCCAATGAGCAGTTCTTC
.	.	TRBV14	TRBJ1-1	CASSPSGTYMNTEAFF	TGTGCCAGCAGCCCGTCCGGGACCTATATGAACACTGAAGCTTTCTTT
.	.	TRBV7-9	TRBJ2-5	CASSLIGPTETQYF	TGTGCCAGCAGCTTAATCGGTCCCACGGAGACCCAGTACTTC
.	.	TRBV19	TRBJ1-4	CASSIPSDEKLFF	TGTGCCAGTAGTATCCCCTCTGATGAAAAACTGTTTTTT
.	.	TRBV11-3	TRBJ2-2	CASSLNTGELFF	TGTGCCAGCAGCTTGAACACCGGGGAGCTGTTTTTT
.	few	TRBV21-1	TRBJ1-4	CASSSGGGDEKLFF	TGTGCCAGCAGCTCGGGAGGGGGGGATGAAAAACTGTTTTTT
TRBD2	.	TRBV27	TRBJ2-3	CASSLFAPRLAGAPTDTQYF	TGTGCCAGCAGTTTATTTGCCCCGCGACTAGCGGGGGCACCCACAGATACGCAGTATTTT
.	.	TRBV20-1	TRBJ2-3	CSATTVGGYF	TGCAGTGCTACTACAGTCGGGGGGTATTTT
TRBD2	.	TRBV28	TRBJ2-1	CASSEGLAGLSYNEQFF	TGTGCCAGCAGTGAAGGACTAGCGGGACTCTCCTACAATGAGCAGTTCTTC
TRBD2	once	TRBV19	TRBJ2-7	CASSAGGGTTREYF	TGTGCCAGTAGTGCCGGCGGGGGGACCACGAGGGAGTACTTC
.	.	TRBV29-1	TRBJ2-7	CSVGSAISYEQYF	TGCAGCGTTGGGTCAGCGATCTCCTACGAGCAGTACTTC
.	.	TRBV10-2	TRBJ2-1	CASSVLYNEQFF	TGCGCCAGCAGTGTTTTATACAATGAGCAGTTCTTC
.	once	TRBV7-2	TRBJ1-1	CASSLRENTEAFF	TGTGCCAGCAGCTTACGGGAGAACACTGAAGCTTTCTTT
.	once	TRBV2	TRBJ2-3	CASSAPLRTTTQYF	TGTGCCAGCAGTGCCCCCCTAAGAACTACTACGCAGTATTTT